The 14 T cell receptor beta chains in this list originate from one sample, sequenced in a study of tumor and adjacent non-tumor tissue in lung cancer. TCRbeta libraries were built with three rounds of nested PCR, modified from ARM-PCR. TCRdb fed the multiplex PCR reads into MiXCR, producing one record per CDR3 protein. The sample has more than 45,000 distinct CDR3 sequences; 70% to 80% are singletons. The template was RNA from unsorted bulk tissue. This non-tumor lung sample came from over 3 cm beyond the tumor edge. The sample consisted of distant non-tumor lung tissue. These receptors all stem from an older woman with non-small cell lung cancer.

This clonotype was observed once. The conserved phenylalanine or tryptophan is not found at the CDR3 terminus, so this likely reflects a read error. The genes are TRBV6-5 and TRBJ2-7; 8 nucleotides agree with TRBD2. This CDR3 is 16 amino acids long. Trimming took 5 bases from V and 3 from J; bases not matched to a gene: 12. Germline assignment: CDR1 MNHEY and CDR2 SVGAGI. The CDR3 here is CASSPRSPAGVYEQYL. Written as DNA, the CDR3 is TGTGCCAGCAGTCCTCGTAGTCCAGCGGGAGTCTACGAGCAGTACTTA.

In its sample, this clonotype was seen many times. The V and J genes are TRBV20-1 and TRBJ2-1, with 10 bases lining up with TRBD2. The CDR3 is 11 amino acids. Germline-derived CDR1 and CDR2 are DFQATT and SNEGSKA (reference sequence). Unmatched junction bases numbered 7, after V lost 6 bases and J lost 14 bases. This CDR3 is CSAPSGSLEFF. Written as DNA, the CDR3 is TGCAGTGCGCCTAGCGGGAGTTTAGAGTTCTTC.

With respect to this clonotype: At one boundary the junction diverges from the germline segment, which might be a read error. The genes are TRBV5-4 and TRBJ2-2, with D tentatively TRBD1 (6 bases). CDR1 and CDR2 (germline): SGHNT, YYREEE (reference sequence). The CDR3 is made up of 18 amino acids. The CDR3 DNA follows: TGTGCCTGCAGCTTGGACAGATCAAAGGGCCCGAACACCGGGGAGCTGTTTTTC. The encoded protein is CACSLDRSKGPNTGELFF.

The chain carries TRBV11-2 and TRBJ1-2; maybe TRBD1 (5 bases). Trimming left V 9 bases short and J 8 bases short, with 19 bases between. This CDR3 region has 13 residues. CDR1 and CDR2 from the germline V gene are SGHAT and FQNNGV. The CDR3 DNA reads TGTGCCAGGAGCAGGGAGGGGAGCGGAGGCTACACCTTC. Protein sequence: CARSREGSGGYTF.

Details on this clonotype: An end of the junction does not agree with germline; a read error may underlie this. This chain's CDR3 is CASSGLAPYYEQSF. CDR3 nucleotide sequence: TGTGCCAGCAGCGGACTAGCCCCCTACTATGAGCAGTCCTTC. This chain uses TRBV6-2 or TRBV6-3 with TRBJ2-1; 8 bases fit TRBD2. Germline V CDR1 and CDR2: MNHEY, SVGEGT. The CDR3 spans 14 residues.

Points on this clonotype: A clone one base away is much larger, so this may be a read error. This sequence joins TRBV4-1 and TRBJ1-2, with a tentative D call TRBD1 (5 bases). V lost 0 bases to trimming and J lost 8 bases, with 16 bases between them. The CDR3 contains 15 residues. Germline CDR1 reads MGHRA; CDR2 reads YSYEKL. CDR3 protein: CASSQEEPGNRGYTF. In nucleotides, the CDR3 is TGCGCCAGCAGCCAAGAGGAGCCAGGGAACAGGGGCTACACCTTC.

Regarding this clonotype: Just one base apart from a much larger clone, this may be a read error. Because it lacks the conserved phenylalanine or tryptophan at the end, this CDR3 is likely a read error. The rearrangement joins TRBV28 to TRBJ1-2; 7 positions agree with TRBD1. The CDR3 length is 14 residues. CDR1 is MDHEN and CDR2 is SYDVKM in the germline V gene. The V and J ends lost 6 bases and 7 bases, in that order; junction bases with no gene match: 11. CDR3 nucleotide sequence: TGTGCCAGCAGACCGACAGGGCGGTCGGGTGGCTACACCTTA. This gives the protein CASRPTGRSGGYTL.

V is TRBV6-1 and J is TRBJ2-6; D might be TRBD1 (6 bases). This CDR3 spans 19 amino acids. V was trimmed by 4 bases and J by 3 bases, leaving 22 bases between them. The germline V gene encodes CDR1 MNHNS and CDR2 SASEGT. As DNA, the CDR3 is TGTGCCAGCAGTGGCCCGGACAGTGCCATATTCCATGGGGCCAACGTCCTGACTTTC. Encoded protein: CASSGPDSAIFHGANVLTF.

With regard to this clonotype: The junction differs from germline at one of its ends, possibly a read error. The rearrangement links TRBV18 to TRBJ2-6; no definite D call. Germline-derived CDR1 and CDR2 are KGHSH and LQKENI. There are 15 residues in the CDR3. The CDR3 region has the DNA TGTGCAAGCTCACCACCCAGCTCTTGGGCCAACGTCCTGACTTTC. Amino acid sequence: CASSPPSSWANVLTF.

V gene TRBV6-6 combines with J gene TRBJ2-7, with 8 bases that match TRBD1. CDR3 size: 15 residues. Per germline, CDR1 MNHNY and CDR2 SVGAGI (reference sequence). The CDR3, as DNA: TGTTTCAGCATCAACTCTAGGACAGGGACCTACGAGCAGTACTTC. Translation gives CFSINSRTGTYEQYF.

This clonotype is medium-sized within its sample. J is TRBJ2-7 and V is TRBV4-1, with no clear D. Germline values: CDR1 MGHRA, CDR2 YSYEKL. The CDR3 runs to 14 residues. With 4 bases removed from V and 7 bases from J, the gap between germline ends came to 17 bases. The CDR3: CASSRPGPNREQYF. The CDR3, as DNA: TGCGCCAGCAGCCGTCCCGGGCCTAACCGGGAGCAGTACTTC.

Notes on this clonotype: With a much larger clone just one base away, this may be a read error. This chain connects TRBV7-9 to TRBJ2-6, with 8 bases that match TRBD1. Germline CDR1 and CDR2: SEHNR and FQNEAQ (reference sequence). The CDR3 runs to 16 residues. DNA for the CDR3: TGTGCCAGCAGCGTGACAGGGGTGACTGGGGCCAACGTCCTGATTTTC. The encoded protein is CASSVTGVTGANVLIF. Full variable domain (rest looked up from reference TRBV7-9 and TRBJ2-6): DTGVSQNPRHKITKRGQNVTFRCDPISEHNRLYWYRQTLGQGPEFLTYFQNEAQLEKSRLLSDRFSAERPKGSFSTLEIQRTEQGDSAMYLCASSVTGVTGANVLIFGAGSRLTVL.

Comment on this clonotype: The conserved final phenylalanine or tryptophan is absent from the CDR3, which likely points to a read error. This chain's CDR3 is CASSPGRVREQYY. The CDR3, as DNA: TGTGCCAGCAGCCCGGGGAGGGTGCGTGAGCAGTACTAC. The chain couples TRBV11-2 to TRBJ2-7; 7 bases align to TRBD2. Looked up from germline, CDR1 is SGHAT and CDR2 is FQNNGV. The CDR3 has 13 amino acids. V lost 5 bases and J lost 7; bases outside the gene matches: 8.

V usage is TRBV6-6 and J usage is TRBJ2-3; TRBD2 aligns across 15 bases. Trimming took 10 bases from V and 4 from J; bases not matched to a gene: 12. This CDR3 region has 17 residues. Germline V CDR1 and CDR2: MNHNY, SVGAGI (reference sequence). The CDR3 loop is CAITTGLAGGLADTQYF. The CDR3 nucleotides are TGTGCCATTACCACCGGACTAGCGGGAGGGTTGGCAGATACGCAGTATTTT.